This T cell receptor (beta chain) was recorded in a study of cytomegalovirus exposure and HLA in healthy donors. Overall study results and limits: The investigators catalogued 150 or so TCR beta chains as cytomegalovirus-associated. Reportedly, TCR beta sequences accurately predicted HLA-A and HLA-B alleles in most subjects. Clonal expansion was found to be greater in HLA-associated TCR beta chains than in equally common others in a later analysis. While the bulk of TCR sequences proved rare, some public TCRs turned up in many donors.

Concerning this clone: The antigen is not known.

Both 60 Vbeta primers and 13 Jbeta primers went into the PCR. Sequencing was performed with immunoSEQ multiplex PCR; in TCRdb, only in-frame clones are kept and a portion is missing. The sample lists about 150,000 clones; under 75% were seen once. The TCR sequence derives from a woman aged 55-70 years in good health and CMV-seropositive. Material for sequencing was PBMCs.

DNA for the CDR3: TGTGCCAGCAGCTTAGATTTAGGGGGAGAGCAGTACTTC. It yields the protein CASSLDLGGEQYF. The chain combines TRBV7-3 with TRBJ2-7; a possible D gene is TRBD1 (6 bases). The germline V gene has CDR1 SGHTA and CDR2 FQGTGA. The CDR3 runs 13 residues. V dropped 2 bases and J dropped 7 bases, with 12 bases sitting between them.